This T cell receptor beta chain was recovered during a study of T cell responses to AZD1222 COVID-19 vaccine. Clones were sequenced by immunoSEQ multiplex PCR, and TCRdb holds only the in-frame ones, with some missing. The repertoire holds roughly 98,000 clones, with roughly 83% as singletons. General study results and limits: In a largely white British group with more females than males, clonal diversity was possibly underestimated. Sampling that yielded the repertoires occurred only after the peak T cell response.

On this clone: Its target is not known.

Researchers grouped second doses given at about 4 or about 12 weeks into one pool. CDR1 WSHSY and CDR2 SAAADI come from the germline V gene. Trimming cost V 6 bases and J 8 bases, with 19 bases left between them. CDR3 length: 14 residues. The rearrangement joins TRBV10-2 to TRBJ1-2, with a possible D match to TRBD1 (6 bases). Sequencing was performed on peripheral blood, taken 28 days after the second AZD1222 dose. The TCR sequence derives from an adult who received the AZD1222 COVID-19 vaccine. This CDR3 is CASRATGGVLGYTF. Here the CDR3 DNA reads TGCGCCAGCAGGGCGACAGGAGGTGTACTCGGCTACACCTTC.